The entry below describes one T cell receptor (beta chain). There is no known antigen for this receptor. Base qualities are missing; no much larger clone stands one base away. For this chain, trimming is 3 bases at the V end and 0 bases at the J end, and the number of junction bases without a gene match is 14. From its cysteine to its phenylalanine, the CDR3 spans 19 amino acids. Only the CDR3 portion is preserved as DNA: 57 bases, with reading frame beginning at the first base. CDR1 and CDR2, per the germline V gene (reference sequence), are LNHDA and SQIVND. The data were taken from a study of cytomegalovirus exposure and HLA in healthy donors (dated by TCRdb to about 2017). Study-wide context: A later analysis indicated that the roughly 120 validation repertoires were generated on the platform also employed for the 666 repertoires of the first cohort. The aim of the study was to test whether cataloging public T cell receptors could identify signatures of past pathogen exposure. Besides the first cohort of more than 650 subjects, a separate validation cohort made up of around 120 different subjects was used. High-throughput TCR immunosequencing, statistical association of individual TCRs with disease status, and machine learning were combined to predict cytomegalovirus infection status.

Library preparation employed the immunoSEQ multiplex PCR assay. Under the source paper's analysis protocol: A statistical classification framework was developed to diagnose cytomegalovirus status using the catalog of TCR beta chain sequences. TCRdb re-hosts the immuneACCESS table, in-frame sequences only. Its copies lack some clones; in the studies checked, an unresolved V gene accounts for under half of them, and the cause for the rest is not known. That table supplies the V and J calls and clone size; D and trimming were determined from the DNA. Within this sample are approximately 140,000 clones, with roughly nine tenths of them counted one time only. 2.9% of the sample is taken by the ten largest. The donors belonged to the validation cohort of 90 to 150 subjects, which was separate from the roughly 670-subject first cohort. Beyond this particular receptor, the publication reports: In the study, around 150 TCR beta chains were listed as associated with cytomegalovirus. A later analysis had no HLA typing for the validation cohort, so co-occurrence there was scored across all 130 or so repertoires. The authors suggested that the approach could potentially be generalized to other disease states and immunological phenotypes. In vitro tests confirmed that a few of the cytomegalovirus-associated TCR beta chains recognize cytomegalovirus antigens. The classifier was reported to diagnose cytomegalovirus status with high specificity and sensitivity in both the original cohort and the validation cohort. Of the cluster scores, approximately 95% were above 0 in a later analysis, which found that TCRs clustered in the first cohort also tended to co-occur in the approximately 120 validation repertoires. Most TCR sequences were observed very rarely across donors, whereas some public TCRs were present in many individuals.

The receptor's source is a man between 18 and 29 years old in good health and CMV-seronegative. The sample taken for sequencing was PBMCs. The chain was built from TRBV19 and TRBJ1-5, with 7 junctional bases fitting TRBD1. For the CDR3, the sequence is CASSMLPGQQFYSNQPQHF. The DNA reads TGTGCCAGTAGTATGCTACCGGGACAGCAGTTTTATAGCAATCAGCCCCAGCATTTT. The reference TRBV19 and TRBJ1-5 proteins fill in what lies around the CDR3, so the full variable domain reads DGGITQSPKYLFRKEGQNVTLSCEQNLNHDAMYWYRQDPGQGLRLIYYSQIVNDFQKGDIAEGYSVSREKKESFPLTVTSAQKNPTAFYLCASSMLPGQQFYSNQPQHFGDGTRLSIL.